This entry concerns a single T cell receptor (beta chain). The data belong to a study of OX40 agonist ivuxolimab in advanced cancers. On the study more broadly: Each dose-escalation patient presented with hepatocellular carcinoma, melanoma, renal cell or head and neck cancer. Partial responses, seen in three patients, involved one hepatocellular carcinoma and two cutaneous melanomas.

There are 13 residues in the CDR3. Trimming shortened V by 10 bases and J by 2 bases, and 15 bases separated the two germline ends. Germline V gene lookup returns CDR1 MNHEY and CDR2 SVGAGI. Produced via immunoSEQ multiplex PCR; TCRdb's table is partial and in-frame only. The repertoire holds roughly 99,000 clones, with less than 95% as singletons. This receptor was identified in an adult with an advanced solid tumor such as melanoma, head and neck, liver or kidney cancer. Sequences were derived from CD4+ or CD8+ T cells sorted from blood, sampled in a trial of the OX40 agonist ivuxolimab. The chain has TRBV6-5 and TRBJ2-7, with D possibly TRBD2 on 6 matching bases. The CDR3 reads CANRYSGTYEQYF. Written as DNA, the CDR3 is TGTGCCAACAGATATAGCGGAACCTACGAGCAGTACTTC.